This TCR beta chain was sequenced during a study of T-cell reconstitution after alpha-beta-depleted transplantation in children. The CDR3 totals 16 residues. Trimming took 5 bases from V and 0 from J, leaving 17 bases between them. Germline V gene lookup returns CDR1 DFQATT and CDR2 SNEGSKA (reference sequence). The study's findings and limits: About two months after transplant, alpha-beta T cells reportedly came from several hundred expanded graft clones.

This clonotype was counted ten times or more. The antigen remains undetermined. Unique molecular identifiers tagged the TCRbeta library. TCRdb re-derived calls from the PCR reads in MiXCR, one entry per CDR3 protein. This sample has roughly 500,000 distinct CDR3 sequences; over 9.5% occur once, and the top ten carry about 2%. The source of this sequence is a child aged 2 to 10 with inherited bone marrow failure, due to receive a stem cell transplant. The gene calls are TRBV20-1 and TRBJ2-1; D not resolved. This sample comprised PBMCs, obtained before TCRalphabeta/CD19-depleted stem cell transplant. CDR3 nucleotides: TGCAGTGCTCCGATTTTTGACACAAGCTCCTACAATGAGCAGTTCTTC. Its translation: CSAPIFDTSSYNEQFF.